The rows below give T cell receptor beta chains drawn from one sample of a study of T-cell memory formation after mild COVID-19. Each CDR3 protein is one row after TCRdb ran MiXCR on the 5' RACE reads. This sample carries a few hundred thousand distinct CDR3 sequences, around 25% of them seen once, and the ten largest clones take around 13%. Sequencing was performed on PBMCs or a T cell subset sorted from them (not recorded which). These receptors all come from an adult woman who had mild COVID-19 (a few samples of this study predate the infection). Cell type and time point are not known. CDR3s include the opening cysteine and the closing phenylalanine or tryptophan. D genes are given only for firm matches. Not all rows give a size; the values are once, few, many and, for expanded clones, a class.

J gene: TRBJ1-2; V gene: TRBV12-3/TRBV12-4; clone size: few; D gene: -; CDR3 protein: CASSLAPGSYGYTF; CDR3 DNA: TGTGCCAGCAGTTTAGCCCCGGGCTCCTATGGCTACACCTTC
J gene: TRBJ2-7; V gene: TRBV4-3; clone size: few; D gene: -; CDR3 protein: CASSQYYRASSYEQYF; CDR3 DNA: TGCGCCAGCAGCCAGTACTACCGGGCAAGCTCCTACGAGCAGTACTTC
J gene: TRBJ2-1; V gene: TRBV20-1; clone size: -; D gene: TRBD1; CDR3 protein: CSASPGTGALNEQFF; CDR3 DNA: TGCAGTGCTAGCCCCGGGACAGGGGCGCTCAATGAGCAGTTCTTC
J gene: TRBJ2-1; V gene: TRBV5-4; clone size: few; D gene: TRBD1; CDR3 protein: CASSNGQARSYNEQFF; CDR3 DNA: TGTGCCAGCAGCAATGGACAGGCCCGCTCCTACAATGAGCAGTTCTTC
J gene: TRBJ2-2; V gene: TRBV12-3/TRBV12-4; clone size: -; D gene: -; CDR3 protein: CASSFKPGELFF; CDR3 DNA: TGTGCCAGCAGTTTCAAGCCCGGGGAGCTGTTTTTT
J gene: TRBJ2-7; V gene: TRBV6-2/TRBV6-3; clone size: few; D gene: -; CDR3 protein: CASSYFPEGEQYF; CDR3 DNA: TGTGCCAGCAGTTACTTCCCTGAAGGCGAGCAGTACTTC
J gene: TRBJ1-2; V gene: TRBV6-5; clone size: -; D gene: TRBD1; CDR3 protein: CATTERQGNYGYTF; CDR3 DNA: TGTGCCACCACGGAACGACAGGGGAACTATGGCTACACCTTC
J gene: TRBJ2-5; V gene: TRBV5-5; clone size: few; D gene: -; CDR3 protein: CASSRGRGPETQYF; CDR3 DNA: TGTGCCAGCAGCCGAGGGCGGGGACCAGAGACCCAGTACTTC
J gene: TRBJ1-6; V gene: TRBV5-8; clone size: -; D gene: TRBD1; CDR3 protein: CASSFGQGGSPLHF; CDR3 DNA: TGTGCCAGCAGCTTCGGACAGGGTGGCTCACCCCTCCACTTT
J gene: TRBJ2-2; V gene: TRBV13; clone size: few; D gene: TRBD1; CDR3 protein: CASSSDRGGTGELFF; CDR3 DNA: TGTGCCAGCAGCTCCGACAGGGGGGGAACCGGGGAGCTGTTTTTT
J gene: TRBJ2-7; V gene: TRBV6-2/TRBV6-3; clone size: few; D gene: TRBD2; CDR3 protein: CASRANPGLVVYEQYF; CDR3 DNA: TGTGCCAGCAGAGCAAATCCGGGACTAGTGGTGTACGAGCAGTACTTC
J gene: TRBJ2-1; V gene: TRBV11-2; clone size: once; D gene: -; CDR3 protein: CASILGNEQFF; CDR3 DNA: TGTGCCAGCATCCTGGGGAATGAGCAGTTCTTC
J gene: TRBJ2-2; V gene: TRBV12-3/TRBV12-4; clone size: many; D gene: -; CDR3 protein: CASSPPPAGGELFF; CDR3 DNA: TGTGCCAGCAGTCCTCCCCCCGCAGGCGGGGAGCTGTTTTTT
J gene: TRBJ2-2; V gene: TRBV20-1; clone size: -; D gene: -; CDR3 protein: CSARQHTGELFF; CDR3 DNA: TGCAGTGCTAGACAGCACACCGGGGAGCTGTTTTTT
J gene: TRBJ1-2; V gene: TRBV7-2; clone size: -; D gene: -; CDR3 protein: CASSTRRGDYGYTF; CDR3 DNA: TGTGCCAGCAGCACCCGTAGAGGGGACTATGGCTACACCTTC
J gene: TRBJ1-1; V gene: TRBV12-3/TRBV12-4; clone size: few; D gene: -; CDR3 protein: CASSLWGDYSEAFF; CDR3 DNA: TGTGCCAGCAGTTTATGGGGGGATTACAGTGAAGCTTTCTTT
J gene: TRBJ1-6; V gene: TRBV4-2; clone size: -; D gene: -; CDR3 protein: CASSQAGRSYNSPLHF; CDR3 DNA: TGTGCCAGCAGCCAAGCGGGACGGTCTTATAATTCACCCCTCCACTTT
J gene: TRBJ2-1; V gene: TRBV20-1; clone size: -; D gene: TRBD1; CDR3 protein: CSASGDRGFFNEQFF; CDR3 DNA: TGCAGTGCTAGTGGCGACAGGGGCTTCTTCAATGAGCAGTTCTTC
J gene: TRBJ2-6; V gene: TRBV5-1; clone size: -; D gene: TRBD1; CDR3 protein: CASSTGGFGANVLTF; CDR3 DNA: TGCGCCAGCAGCACAGGGGGCTTTGGGGCCAACGTCCTGACTTTC
J gene: TRBJ2-7; V gene: TRBV9; clone size: -; D gene: TRBD1; CDR3 protein: CASSVDRGPSYEQYF; CDR3 DNA: TGTGCCAGCAGCGTAGACAGGGGGCCCTCCTACGAGCAGTACTTC
J gene: TRBJ1-2; V gene: TRBV29-1; clone size: few; D gene: TRBD1; CDR3 protein: CSVGDRGAKGYTF; CDR3 DNA: TGCAGCGTTGGTGACAGGGGCGCAAAGGGCTACACCTTC
J gene: TRBJ2-7; V gene: TRBV14; clone size: -; D gene: -; CDR3 protein: CASSQVRGASEQYF; CDR3 DNA: TGTGCCAGCAGCCAAGTTCGGGGAGCTAGCGAGCAGTACTTC
J gene: TRBJ1-6; V gene: TRBV9; clone size: -; D gene: -; CDR3 protein: CASSVAGAHTYNSPLHF; CDR3 DNA: TGTGCCAGCAGCGTAGCCGGGGCCCATACCTATAATTCACCCCTCCACTTT
J gene: TRBJ2-5; V gene: TRBV11-2; clone size: few; D gene: TRBD2; CDR3 protein: CASSQGSLAGARETQYF; CDR3 DNA: TGTGCCAGCAGCCAAGGTTCCCTAGCGGGGGCTCGAGAGACCCAGTACTTC
J gene: TRBJ2-7; V gene: TRBV7-2; clone size: few; D gene: TRBD1; CDR3 protein: CASSLAGGINEQYF; CDR3 DNA: TGTGCCAGCAGCTTAGCAGGGGGCATCAACGAGCAGTACTTC
J gene: TRBJ1-2; V gene: TRBV12-3/TRBV12-4; clone size: -; D gene: -; CDR3 protein: CASSLGPAYGYTF; CDR3 DNA: TGTGCCAGCAGTTTGGGCCCGGCCTATGGCTACACCTTC
J gene: TRBJ2-2; V gene: TRBV7-9; clone size: once; D gene: TRBD2; CDR3 protein: CASSLSAGGPGELFF; CDR3 DNA: TGTGCCAGCAGCTTATCAGCGGGAGGGCCCGGGGAGCTGTTTTTT
J gene: TRBJ2-1; V gene: TRBV4-3; clone size: few; D gene: TRBD2; CDR3 protein: CASSQEPTSGAYNEQFF; CDR3 DNA: TGCGCCAGCAGCCAAGAACCTACTAGCGGGGCTTACAATGAGCAGTTCTTC
J gene: TRBJ2-7; V gene: TRBV20-1; clone size: -; D gene: -; CDR3 protein: CSAREGAGTYEQYF; CDR3 DNA: TGCAGTGCTAGAGAGGGAGCCGGTACCTACGAGCAGTACTTC
J gene: TRBJ2-1; V gene: TRBV7-9; clone size: few; D gene: -; CDR3 protein: CASSLGTGYSSYNEQFF; CDR3 DNA: TGTGCCAGCAGCTTAGGGACGGGATATAGCTCCTACAATGAGCAGTTCTTC
J gene: TRBJ2-5; V gene: TRBV12-3/TRBV12-4; clone size: -; D gene: -; CDR3 protein: CASSPLGGTQYF; CDR3 DNA: TGTGCCAGCAGCCCCCTTGGGGGGACCCAGTACTTC
J gene: TRBJ2-7; V gene: TRBV5-4; clone size: -; D gene: TRBD2; CDR3 protein: CASSQTSGTREQYF; CDR3 DNA: TGTGCCAGCAGCCAGACTAGCGGGACGAGGGAGCAGTACTTC
J gene: TRBJ2-1; V gene: TRBV19; clone size: many; D gene: TRBD2; CDR3 protein: CASSSPPGLAAPNEQFF; CDR3 DNA: TGTGCCAGTAGTAGCCCGCCGGGACTAGCGGCCCCCAATGAGCAGTTCTTC
J gene: TRBJ2-3; V gene: TRBV4-1; clone size: -; D gene: -; CDR3 protein: CASSQDEGGNTDTQYF; CDR3 DNA: TGCGCCAGCAGCCAAGATGAGGGGGGCAACACAGATACGCAGTATTTT
J gene: TRBJ2-3; V gene: TRBV11-3; clone size: -; D gene: -; CDR3 protein: CASSLVGGSSDTQYF; CDR3 DNA: TGTGCCAGCAGCTTAGTTGGTGGGAGTTCAGATACGCAGTATTTT